This is a list of T cell receptor beta chains from one sample in a study of regulatory T cells in long-lasting Graves disease. One entry per CDR3 protein results from TCRdb running MiXCR on the multiplex PCR reads. The sample lists roughly 610,000 distinct CDR3 sequences; approximately 15% were seen once. This same sample was also part of a study on T cells in Graves' hyperthyroidism and ophthalmopathy.

The starting material was peripheral blood mononuclear cells (PBMCs), obtained at new diagnosis, from a patient treated with antithyroid drugs. Receptors originate from a woman aged 30 to 39 with Graves disease. CDR3s leave out the opening cysteine and the closing phenylalanine or tryptophan.

V gene,J gene,CDR3 protein
TRBV20-1,TRBJ2-1,SATHLRGSSYNEQF
TRBV11-3,TRBJ2-2,ASSLVSSGELF
TRBV2,TRBJ2-3,ASSAWDTGTDTQY
TRBV18,TRBJ1-2,ASSPAGTYGYT
TRBV30,TRBJ1-5,AWSTVSNQPQH
TRBV29-1,TRBJ1-5,SVEMQSQPQH
TRBV24-1,TRBJ2-2,ATSDGSAGTGELF
TRBV5-1,TRBJ2-1,ASSGGLGYYNEQF
TRBV18,TRBJ2-3,ASSPNRADTQY
TRBV12-3/TRBV12-4,TRBJ2-1,VSKSRGRRSPYNEQF
TRBV10-3,TRBJ1-5,AISAGTVYSNQPQH
TRBV6-1,TRBJ1-6,ASTPPGRGSSPLH
TRBV6-1,TRBJ2-7,ASSDAKGLGGYEQY
TRBV20-1,TRBJ2-1,SAIGTSGTEQF
TRBV7-9,TRBJ2-3,ASSQASGADTQY
TRBV19,TRBJ2-7,ASSIGGTAYEQY
TRBV19,TRBJ1-1,ASSLGGAYTEAF
TRBV12-3/TRBV12-4,TRBJ1-1,ASSHDLQNTEAF
TRBV7-2,TRBJ2-1,ASSWGLAGGYNEQF
TRBV7-2,TRBJ2-7,ASTGLTAYEQY
TRBV12-3/TRBV12-4,TRBJ1-4,ASSLALNEKLF
TRBV28,TRBJ2-7,ATRGSREQY
TRBV20-1,TRBJ2-5,SARDLGRGRKETQY
TRBV6-1,TRBJ2-5,ASSEPLGFGTQETQY
TRBV11-2,TRBJ2-5,ASSLGQDFRETQY
TRBV7-9,TRBJ1-3,ASSWWREEGWNTIY
TRBV19,TRBJ1-1,ASSMDPGGHTEAF
TRBV3-1,TRBJ1-2,ASSQVGGSGGVSGYT
TRBV18,TRBJ1-1,ASSPGGALSAF
TRBV6-2/TRBV6-3,TRBJ1-2,ASSEFWSGTHYGYT
TRBV7-2,TRBJ2-5,ASSLVTGVGETQY
TRBV3-1,TRBJ1-1,ASSHGDSLTTEAF
TRBV11-2,TRBJ2-4,ASSLVTGEKNIQY
TRBV28,TRBJ1-2,ASSLDPDSYGYT
TRBV6-1,TRBJ2-7,ASRTSFRETYEQY
TRBV29-1,TRBJ2-1,SVGKTSGTNEQF
TRBV5-1,TRBJ1-1,ASSSRGQGVFGEAF
TRBV28,TRBJ2-7,ATTLALGSYEQY
TRBV7-9,TRBJ2-3,ANSLGLFTDTQY
TRBV5-1,TRBJ1-2,ASSVGTGGYGYT
TRBV7-3,TRBJ2-5,ASSLSPGGGKETQY
TRBV6-1,TRBJ2-7,ASSKLGPYEQY
TRBV9,TRBJ2-3,ATTPGQETDTQY
TRBV30,TRBJ2-2,AWSVMRGRTGELF
TRBV6-1,TRBJ1-2,ASLGRGVGYGYT
TRBV27,TRBJ2-3,ASSLSPRTDTQY
TRBV25-1,TRBJ1-6,ASSARTDNSPLH
TRBV2,TRBJ2-7,ASRGQGGYGEQY
TRBV28,TRBJ1-2,ASSLSFPQVDYGYT
TRBV29-1,TRBJ1-5,RNRGGQPQH